These 16 T cell receptor beta chains came from one sample sequenced in a study of blood T cell repertoires in COVID-19. Generated by immunoSEQ multiplex PCR, the TCRdb table keeps only in-frame clones and is missing some. Here the sample spans about 42,000 clones, about 91% being singletons. Source material: peripheral blood. These receptor sequences come from a human donor in a cohort sampled during active COVID-19.

The genes are TRBV7-3 and TRBJ1-2, with 7 bases that match TRBD1. V trimming: 0 bases; J trimming: 7 bases; junction bases outside the gene matches: 8. The CDR3 contains 15 residues. Per germline, CDR1 SGHTA and CDR2 FQGTGA. This chain's CDR3 is CASSLTHRAGGGYTF. The CDR3 DNA reads TGTGCCAGCAGCTTAACGCATCGGGCAGGGGGTGGCTACACCTTC.

This clone was found once. The rearrangement uses TRBV3-1 (or the pseudogene TRBV3-2) and TRBJ2-2, with TRBD2 matching 12 bases. This CDR3 region has 15 residues. Germline V CDR1 and CDR2: LGHDT, YNNKEL (reference sequence). Trimming took 4 bases from V and 6 from J; bases not matched to a gene: 3. This chain's CDR3 is CASSPTSGRPGELFF. The CDR3 DNA reads as TGTGCCAGCAGCCCGACTAGCGGGAGACCCGGGGAGCTGTTTTTT.

A single count supports this clone. The chain carries TRBV5-1 and TRBJ1-6; D remains ambiguous. The CDR3 contains 13 residues. V was trimmed by 1 base and J by 8 bases, leaving 7 bases between them. CDR1 and CDR2 from the germline V gene are SGHRS and YFSETQ. The CDR3 sequence: CASSLKLDSPLHF. The CDR3 DNA is TGCGCCAGCAGCTTGAAACTCGATTCACCCCTCCACTTT.

As DNA, the CDR3 is TGTGCCAGCAGAACCTACCCGGGACAGGGGGCCTACGAGCAGTACTTC. Translation gives CASRTYPGQGAYEQYF. The gene calls are TRBV7-9 and TRBJ2-7; 11 bases are a match to TRBD1. Germline V CDR1 and CDR2: SEHNR, FQNEAQ (reference sequence). The CDR3 is made up of 16 amino acids. The junction had 9 bases not matched to a gene; V was cut back by 6 bases and J by 2 bases.

The genes are TRBV3-1 (or the pseudogene TRBV3-2) and TRBJ1-5; D remains unclear. Trimming removed 1 base at V and 6 bases at J, with 4 bases between. Germline V lookup: CDR1 LGHDT, CDR2 YNNKEL (reference sequence). This CDR3 comprises 12 residues. This CDR3 is CASSQAGQPQHF. The DNA of the CDR3 is TGTGCCAGCAGCCAAGCGGGTCAGCCCCAGCATTTT.

The gene calls are TRBV5-4 and TRBJ2-7, with 12 bases identical to TRBD2. V lost 4 bases and J lost 2; bases outside the gene matches: 7. CDR3 size: 16 residues. CDR1 is SGHNT and CDR2 is YYREEE in the germline V gene (reference sequence). The CDR3 coding sequence is TGTGCCAGCAGCGGACTAGCGGGATCTGAGGCCTACGAGCAGTACTTC. This translates into CASSGLAGSEAYEQYF.

The genes are TRBV19 and TRBJ2-7, with 9 bases aligning to TRBD2. CDR3 length equals 15 residues. The V gene's germline CDR1 is LNHDA and CDR2 SQIVND (reference sequence). The trim removed 4 bases at V and 5 bases at J, leaving 9 bases unmatched. The CDR3 spells CASSTLRTSVNEQYF. Here the CDR3 DNA reads TGTGCCAGTAGTACCCTACGGACTAGCGTAAACGAGCAGTACTTC.

This clone has just one count. The J gene is TRBJ2-3, the V gene TRBV9; 7 bases are shared with TRBD2. From germline, CDR1 is SGDLS and CDR2 YYNGEE. The CDR3 consists of 15 residues. The J segment lost 3 bases and the V segment lost 2 bases, leaving 6 bases of the junction unmatched. CDR3 region: CASSVGGGSTDTQYF. The CDR3 nucleotides are TGTGCCAGCAGCGTGGGAGGCGGGAGTACAGATACGCAGTATTTT.

V gene TRBV5-6 combines with J gene TRBJ1-2; 9 nucleotides agree with TRBD1. The CDR3 covers 16 residues. Trimming removed 4 bases from V and 4 bases from J; junction bases left unmatched: 11. Germline V gene lookup returns CDR1 SGHDT and CDR2 YYEEEE. CDR3 bases: TGTGCCAGCAGCCCCCTGACAGGGGGAAGGAGCTATGGCTACACCTTC. Protein sequence: CASSPLTGGRSYGYTF.

V is TRBV24-1 and J is TRBJ2-2; 7 nucleotides align to TRBD2. The junction had 4 bases not matched to a gene; V was cut back by 4 bases and J by 6 bases. The length of the CDR3 is 14 residues. Germline CDR1 and CDR2: KGHDR and SFDVKD. This CDR3 is CATSDLAGAGELFF. CDR3 in DNA: TGTGCCACCAGTGACCTGGCGGGGGCCGGGGAGCTGTTTTTT.

The chain employs TRBV28 and TRBJ1-2; D may be TRBD1 (6 bases). CDR3 length equals 16 residues. Germline CDR1 MDHEN, CDR2 SYDVKM. Trimming stripped 6 bases from V and 5 bases from J, with 22 bases between. CDR3 protein: CASSSAGGAMGYGYTF. CDR3 nucleotides: TGTGCCAGCAGCTCCGCGGGGGGGGCCATGGGGTATGGCTACACCTTC.

This chain's CDR3 is CASSGGEGLTSYEQYF. The DNA for the CDR3 is TGTGCCAGCAGTGGAGGGGAGGGGCTTACCTCCTACGAGCAGTACTTC. This sequence joins TRBV6-1 and TRBJ2-7, with 7 positions matching TRBD2. The germline CDR1 and CDR2 sequences are MNHNS and SASEGT. The CDR3 is 16 amino acids. With V trimmed by 4 bases and J by 0 bases, 9 bases remained unmatched.

This chain connects TRBV7-6 to TRBJ2-7, with no clear D. Germline CDR1 and CDR2: SGHVS and FNYEAQ. The CDR3 totals 13 residues. V lost 5 bases and J 6 bases, leaving 14 bases between the germline ends. As DNA, the CDR3 is TGTGCCAGCAGCAGAACCCTAGTGGGCGAGCAGTACTTC. Its translation: CASSRTLVGEQYF.

V is TRBV5-1 and J is TRBJ1-1; D is perhaps TRBD1 (5 bases). Deletions cut 0 bases from V and 7 bases from J, with 19 bases between. This CDR3 is built from 16 residues. Germline CDR1 SGHRS, CDR2 YFSETQ. CDR3 amino acids: CASSLGWGRARVEAFF. The CDR3 region has the DNA TGCGCCAGCAGCTTGGGTTGGGGCAGGGCGAGAGTTGAAGCTTTCTTT.

The J gene is TRBJ1-1, the V gene TRBV11-2; perhaps TRBD1 as D (5 bases). There are 15 residues in the CDR3. V lost 5 bases to trimming and J lost 0 bases, with 13 bases between them. CDR1 and CDR2 from the germline V gene are SGHAT and FQNNGV. Here the CDR3 DNA reads TGTGCCAGCAGCCCCGAAGGACAAATGAACACTGAAGCTTTCTTT. Amino acids: CASSPEGQMNTEAFF.

The J gene is TRBJ1-1, the V gene TRBV7-9; possibly TRBD1 for D (5 bases). V was cut by 6 bases and J by 8 bases, with 13 bases left in between. The CDR3 sequence is 12 residues long. CDR1 and CDR2 from the germline V gene are SEHNR and FQNEAQ (reference sequence). CDR3 sequence (DNA): TGTGCCAGCAGTGATAGACAGAAAGAAGCTTTCTTT. It specifies CASSDRQKEAFF. Together with reference TRBV7-9 and TRBJ1-1, the CDR3 gives the full variable domain: DTGVSQNPRHKITKRGQNVTFRCDPISEHNRLYWYRQTLGQGPEFLTYFQNEAQLEKSRLLSDRFSAERPKGSFSTLEIQRTEQGDSAMYLCASSDRQKEAFFGQGTRLTVV.